These T cell receptor beta chains were read from a single sample in a study of cytomegalovirus exposure and HLA in healthy donors. Clones were read by immunoSEQ multiplex PCR, and TCRdb kept only the in-frame ones, dropping some. Of about 170,000 clones listed, more than 70% are singletons. Sequencing input: PBMCs. The receptors stem from a woman aged 50 to 65 in good health and CMV-seropositive. CDR3s leave out the opening cysteine and the closing phenylalanine or tryptophan. The order of the fields is V gene, J gene, CDR3 protein.

v_call: TRBV6-4
j_call: TRBJ1-2
cdr3_aa: ASSDSEDRDYGYT

v_call: TRBV7-6
j_call: TRBJ1-1
cdr3_aa: ASSSNRDTEAF

v_call: TRBV30
j_call: TRBJ2-1
cdr3_aa: AWTSGGAGPNEQF

v_call: TRBV5-4
j_call: TRBJ1-2
cdr3_aa: ASSLDRGRAI

v_call: TRBV20-1
j_call: TRBJ1-4
cdr3_aa: SADAGEKLF

v_call: TRBV4-2
j_call: TRBJ2-2
cdr3_aa: ASSQGWSVDTGELF

v_call: TRBV7-9
j_call: TRBJ1-4
cdr3_aa: ASSSDGQVRANEKLF

v_call: TRBV18
j_call: TRBJ1-2
cdr3_aa: ASSPRSGGGYT

v_call: TRBV6-6
j_call: TRBJ2-5
cdr3_aa: ASSPTRPGETQY

v_call: TRBV7-3
j_call: TRBJ1-3
cdr3_aa: ASSAVPSDTIY

v_call: TRBV10-3
j_call: TRBJ2-4
cdr3_aa: AISESELDIQY

v_call: TRBV19
j_call: TRBJ2-1
cdr3_aa: ASSTSGRALLF

v_call: TRBV27
j_call: TRBJ1-1
cdr3_aa: ASSLSPPLNTEAF

v_call: TRBV19
j_call: TRBJ1-3
cdr3_aa: ASSTTGDQENTIY

v_call: TRBV7-9
j_call: TRBJ1-5
cdr3_aa: SSSFGGTGRNSNQPQH

v_call: TRBV25-1
j_call: TRBJ1-1
cdr3_aa: ASSGPQFSGNTEAF

v_call: TRBV7-2
j_call: TRBJ1-5
cdr3_aa: ASTTGRSQPQH

v_call: TRBV2
j_call: TRBJ1-6
cdr3_aa: ASRDSLGPLH

v_call: TRBV27
j_call: TRBJ2-3
cdr3_aa: ASSLKGTHTDTQY

v_call: TRBV15
j_call: TRBJ2-5
cdr3_aa: ATSRVQGETQY

v_call: TRBV30
j_call: TRBJ2-3
cdr3_aa: AWSVTAGTDTQY

v_call: TRBV11-2
j_call: TRBJ2-5
cdr3_aa: ASSLNRGQETQY

v_call: TRBV5-1
j_call: TRBJ2-7
cdr3_aa: ASRGTGGYEQY

v_call: TRBV4-3
j_call: TRBJ2-1
cdr3_aa: ASSQYYREGHEQF

v_call: TRBV19
j_call: TRBJ1-5
cdr3_aa: ASSRLGGRGNQPQH

v_call: TRBV7-2
j_call: TRBJ1-3
cdr3_aa: ASSFTRDSGNTIY

v_call: TRBV19
j_call: TRBJ1-1
cdr3_aa: ASSFGGAEAF

v_call: TRBV5-8
j_call: TRBJ1-1
cdr3_aa: ASSLGTGPNTEAF

v_call: TRBV18
j_call: TRBJ1-3
cdr3_aa: ASSRSSNTGAGNTIY

v_call: TRBV4-1
j_call: TRBJ1-3
cdr3_aa: ASSQLPEGSGNTIY

v_call: TRBV6-6
j_call: TRBJ1-5
cdr3_aa: ASSRQGSNQPQH

v_call: TRBV4-3
j_call: TRBJ2-5
cdr3_aa: ASSRTGTSGHQETQY

v_call: TRBV18
j_call: TRBJ1-5
cdr3_aa: ASSLDRDQPQH